This T cell receptor (beta chain) was sequenced in a study of CD8+ T cells in alopecia areata. The wider study: It was oral tofacitinib, at 5 to 10 mg twice daily, that treated patients received.

Study-level points and caveats: On tofacitinib, scalp clonality and expanded CD8+ clones among top 100 fell significantly. Compared with normal scalp, lesional scalp had higher clonality and more expanded CD8+ clones.

CDR1 and CDR2 from the germline V gene are MNHEY and SMNVEV (reference sequence). CDR3 length: 17 residues. The V and J ends lost 5 bases and 0 bases, in that order; junction bases with no gene match: 8. Sequencing used cDNA as its template, made by extracting RNA and reverse transcribing it. Method: immunoSEQ multiplex PCR; TCRdb's copy keeps in-frame clones and lacks some. The sample includes around 270,000 clones, roughly 64% of them seen just once. The treatment: oral pan-JAK inhibitor, 5-10 mg twice daily. About this clone itself: Antigen specificity is unknown.

The chain combines TRBV27 with TRBJ2-1, with 9 bases that match TRBD1. The origin of this receptor is a human donor with alopecia areata. The sequencing used CD4+ T cells sorted from blood, collected at week 24, from a patient treated with tofacitinib. The CDR3 sequence is CASSPPPGQGSYNEQFF. CDR3 sequence (DNA): TGTGCCAGCAGTCCACCTCCGGGACAGGGCTCCTACAATGAGCAGTTCTTC.